This T cell receptor beta chain was captured by sequencing in a study of blood T cell repertoires in COVID-19. On the study more broadly: Material from acute and convalescent COVID-19 was sourced from the United States, Italy and Spain. Nucleic acid was either cDNA or gDNA, and it came from T cells, B-cell-depleted T cells, or PBMCs.

Original handling: Estimation of nucleated cell counts was performed using reference gene primer amplification. Some clones are missing from TCRdb's copy, which holds only in-frame ones; the method was immunoSEQ multiplex PCR. V, J and clone size derive from that table, while D and trimming were established from the DNA sequence. The sample carries 110,000 or so clones, 80% to 90% recorded once. Sequenced: peripheral blood. The source is a human donor in a cohort sampled during active COVID-19.

The CDR3 DNA reads as TGTGCCAGCAGTACAGGCAGCAATCAGCCCCAGCATTTT. Protein sequence: CASSTGSNQPQHF. The chain joins TRBV27 to TRBJ1-5; D may be TRBD1 (5 bases). The CDR3 consists of 13 residues. Germline V gives CDR1 MNHEY, CDR2 SMNVEV (reference sequence). The V and J ends lost 5 bases and 1 base respectively, with 6 bases between them.